A selection of T cell receptor beta chains follows, all from one sample in a study of cytomegalovirus exposure and HLA in healthy donors. The repertoire was sequenced with immunoSEQ multiplex PCR; TCRdb's copy has only in-frame clones and lacks some. The table records 85,000 to 130,000 clones, 60% to 80% of them present only once. Sequencing input: PBMCs. The receptor set was obtained from a man aged 55 to 70 in good health and CMV-seropositive. CDR3s include the opening cysteine and the closing phenylalanine or tryptophan. The D gene is left open where the match is weak. Part of the rows lack a size; the others show once, few, many or a class for expanded clones.

TRBJ2-2 | - | TRBV5-6 | TRBD2 | CASTGVERGVTGELFF | TGTGCCAGCACCGGAGTCGAGCGGGGGGTCACCGGGGAGCTGTTTTTT
TRBJ2-7 | - | TRBV6-1 | - | CASSEGGRNYEQYF | TGTGCCAGCAGTGAAGGGGGCCGGAACTACGAGCAGTACTTC
TRBJ2-7 | - | TRBV7-3 | TRBD2 | CASSSLAGGSYEQYF | TGTGCCAGCAGCTCCCTAGCGGGGGGCTCCTACGAGCAGTACTTC
TRBJ1-5 | - | TRBV19 | - | CASSPGRRRDSNQPQHF | TGTGCCAGTAGTCCAGGACGAAGGCGGGATAGCAATCAGCCCCAGCATTTT
TRBJ1-2 | - | TRBV27 | - | CASSFGGSFISNYGYTF | TGTGCCAGCAGTTTTGGAGGCTCTTTTATATCTAACTATGGCTACACCTTC
TRBJ1-2 | - | TRBV5-6 | - | CASSLDSYGYTF | TGTGCCAGCAGCTTGGATAGCTATGGCTACACCTTC
TRBJ2-5 | - | TRBV19 | - | CASSIRGLQETQYF | TGTGCCAGTAGTATCCGTGGACTGCAAGAGACCCAGTACTTC
TRBJ1-1 | - | TRBV7-8 | TRBD1 | CASSLRQGRAFF | TGTGCCAGCAGCTTAAGACAGGGAAGGGCTTTCTTT
TRBJ2-3 | - | TRBV10-3 | - | CAISFRQDGDTQYF | TGTGCCATCAGTTTCAGGCAGGATGGGGATACGCAGTATTTT
TRBJ2-5 | - | TRBV7-2 | - | CASSFYRDQETQYF | TGTGCCAGCAGCTTTTACAGGGATCAAGAGACCCAGTACTTC
TRBJ2-2 | - | TRBV5-1 | TRBD1 | CASSLDGQGNTGELFF | TGCGCCAGCAGCTTGGATGGACAGGGTAACACCGGGGAGCTGTTTTTT
TRBJ2-7 | - | TRBV6-5 | TRBD2 | CACQRGPFYEQYF | TGTGCCTGCCAGCGGGGGCCGTTCTACGAGCAGTACTTC
TRBJ2-6 | once | TRBV19 | TRBD1 | CASSPPGQGFGANVLTF | TGTGCCAGTAGTCCCCCGGGACAGGGGTTTGGGGCCAACGTCCTGACTTTC
TRBJ1-3 | - | TRBV7-9 | TRBD1 | CASSPRGQLSGNTIYF | TGTGCCAGCAGCCCCAGGGGACAGCTTTCTGGAAACACCATATATTTT
TRBJ2-1 | - | TRBV19 | TRBD2 | CASSSIRSVLAGAYNEQFF | TGTGCCAGTAGTAGTATCCGATCCGTTCTAGCGGGGGCGTACAATGAGCAGTTCTTC
TRBJ2-7 | - | TRBV5-4 | TRBD1 | CASSLGTGIYEQYF | TGTGCCAGCAGCTTGGGGACAGGGATCTACGAGCAGTACTTC
TRBJ2-7 | - | TRBV14 | - | CASSLLDQTGVYEQYF | TGTGCCAGCAGCCTCCTCGACCAGACAGGAGTCTACGAGCAGTACTTC
TRBJ1-1 | - | TRBV18 | TRBD1 | CASSLDRGDTEAFF | TGTGCCAGCTCCCTAGACAGGGGGGACACTGAAGCTTTCTTT
TRBJ1-1 | once | TRBV4-1 | TRBD1 | CASSQMDRDHTEAFF | TGCGCCAGCAGCCAAATGGACAGGGACCACACTGAAGCTTTCTTT
TRBJ2-7 | - | TRBV28 | - | CASLQNYEQYF | TGTGCCAGCCTACAGAACTACGAGCAGTACTTC
TRBJ1-2 | - | TRBV5-4 | - | CASSFSGALGYTF | TGTGCCAGCAGCTTCTCAGGGGCCCTTGGCTACACCTTC
TRBJ1-4 | few | TRBV4-1 | TRBD1 | CASSHPGTGDEKLFF | TGCGCCAGCAGCCACCCCGGGACAGGGGATGAAAAACTGTTTTTT
TRBJ1-2 | - | TRBV28 | - | CASSLGRRTGFSYTF | TGTGCCAGCAGTTTAGGCCGACGAACAGGGTTTAGCTACACCTTC
TRBJ2-3 | - | TRBV5-1 | - | CASSSFTSTDTQYF | TGCGCCAGCAGCTCCTTTACTAGCACAGATACGCAGTATTTT
TRBJ2-5 | - | TRBV5-1 | TRBD2 | CASSLLGLAGQETQYF | TGCGCCAGCAGCTTATTGGGGTTAGCGGGTCAAGAGACCCAGTACTTC
TRBJ1-6 | - | TRBV5-1 | - | CASRWGRTYNSPLHF | TGCGCCAGCCGGTGGGGGCGTACATATAATTCACCCCTCCACTTT
TRBJ1-1 | once | TRBV18 | TRBD1 | CASSPLQGGGDTEAFF | TGTGCCAGCTCACCACTACAGGGGGGTGGCGACACTGAAGCTTTCTTT